The 13 T cell receptor beta chains in this list originate from one sample, sequenced in a study of metastatic and nonmetastatic thyroid tumors. TCRdb re-called the PCR reads through MiXCR. The data contain 23,000 or so clones, roughly 21% of them singletons. Not a single patient had been given any form of treatment at any point before undergoing thyroid surgery. The specimen was blood. All receptors come from a female donor with papillary thyroid cancer or a benign thyroid nodule (not recorded which). Some clones in this sample may be carry-over from other donors' samples.

In its sample, this clone was seen many times. The chain couples TRBV19 to TRBJ2-3; maybe TRBD2 (5 bases). This CDR3 has 14 residues. Germline lookup yields CDR1 LNHDA and CDR2 SQIVND (reference sequence). The V gene lost 10 bases and the J gene lost 0 bases, with 14 bases spanning the gap. The CDR3: CATKSGMSTDTQYF. The DNA for the CDR3 is TGTGCCACTAAATCCGGGATGAGCACAGATACGCAGTATTTT. Variable domain in full (rest from reference TRBV19 and TRBJ2-3): DGGITQSPKYLFRKEGQNVTLSCEQNLNHDAMYWYRQDPGQGLRLIYYSQIVNDFQKGDIAEGYSVSREKKESFPLTVTSAQKNPTAFYLCATKSGMSTDTQYFGPGTRLTVL.

This clone came up many times. This likely comes from a read error, as the CDR3 has no conserved phenylalanine or tryptophan at its end. The rearrangement uses TRBV4-3 and TRBJ2-2, with D hard to call. The CDR3 extends over 15 amino acids. The V gene's germline CDR1 is LGHNA and CDR2 YSLEER. The CDR3 loop reads CVSRLSVTNTGELFS. CDR3 nucleotides: TGCGTCTCCCGTTTGTCGGTCACCAACACCGGGGAGCTGTTTTCT.

This clone has ten or more counts. This chain uses TRBV9 with TRBJ2-3; no firm D call. V lost 0 bases to trimming and J lost 3 bases, with 8 bases between them. CDR1 is SGDLS, CDR2 YYNGEE, per germline. The CDR3 has 14 residues. Here the CDR3 DNA reads TGTGCCAGCAGCGTAGAGTGGGGTACAGATACGCAGTATTTT. It yields the protein CASSVEWGTDTQYF.

The V and J genes are TRBV11-2 and TRBJ2-2; 11 bases map to TRBD2. Germline CDR1 is SGHAT and CDR2 is FQNNGV. The CDR3 sequence is 16 residues long. The V gene end was trimmed by 5 bases and the J gene end by 7 bases; junction bases not matched to a gene: 9. The CDR3 protein is CASSQTPGLAVGELFF. CDR3 sequence (DNA): TGTGCCAGCAGCCAAACTCCGGGACTAGCGGTCGGGGAGCTGTTTTTT.

Many counts were recorded for this clone. The CDR3 nucleotides are TGCAGTGCTCCGCCCGCTAGCGGGAGGTACTACGAGCAGTACTTC. Its protein product is CSAPPASGRYYEQYF. This chain connects TRBV20-1 to TRBJ2-7, with 11 bases matching TRBD2. V lost 5 bases and J lost 3; bases outside the gene matches: 9. The CDR3 consists of 15 residues. CDR1 is DFQATT and CDR2 is SNEGSKA in the germline V gene (reference sequence).

This clone was counted many times. V is TRBV18 and J is TRBJ1-1; TRBD1 might be the D (6 bases). The CDR3 spans 15 residues. Trimming removed 5 bases from V and 1 base from J, with 14 bases in between. The germline gives CDR1 KGHSH, CDR2 LQKENI. The CDR3 loop reads CASSTNRATNTEAFF. For the CDR3, the DNA is TGTGCCAGCTCAACCAACAGGGCCACGAACACTGAAGCTTTCTTT.

In this sample, this clone turned up a few times. The rearrangement uses TRBV20-1 and TRBJ2-1, with D uncertain. V shed 7 bases and J shed 4 bases, with 11 bases lying between them. The germline CDR1 and CDR2 sequences are DFQATT and SNEGSKA (reference sequence). This CDR3 contains 12 residues. DNA of the CDR3: TGCAGTGGCAGACCAGGTTACAATGAGCAGTTCTTC. Residues: CSGRPGYNEQFF.

The rearrangement uses TRBV6-1 and TRBJ2-1; TRBD1 might be the D (6 bases). V was clipped by 5 bases and J by 5 bases, with 10 bases between them. Germline V gene lookup returns CDR1 MNHNS and CDR2 SASEGT. The CDR3 loop spans 13 amino acids. The CDR3 nucleotides are TGTGCCAGCAGTCCCGGACAGAACAATGAGCAGTTCTTC. Translating gives CASSPGQNNEQFF.

By sample fraction, this clone is medium-sized. The CDR3 sequence: CASGPGVLNTEAFF. In DNA form, the CDR3 reads TGTGCCAGCGGCCCGGGAGTTCTGAACACTGAAGCTTTCTTT. The chain uses TRBV6-1 and TRBJ1-1; no definite D call. Germline V gene sequence: CDR1 MNHNS, CDR2 SASEGT. The length of the CDR3 is 14 residues. Trimming left V 8 bases short and J 0 bases short, with 13 bases between.

Concerning this clone itself: One end of the junction varies from germline; a read error may be responsible. The chain employs TRBV28 and TRBJ2-7, with 7 bases fitting TRBD1. The germline gives CDR1 MDHEN, CDR2 SYDVKM. CDR3 length: 15 amino acids. The CDR3 DNA sequence: TGTGCCAGCAGTCCCTATGTGACAGGGAGCTACGAGCAGTGCTTC. The encoded protein is CASSPYVTGSYEQCF.

V gene TRBV20-1 combines with J gene TRBJ2-3; 13 nucleotides match TRBD2. Germline V lookup: CDR1 DFQATT, CDR2 SNEGSKA (reference sequence). Trimming took 2 bases from V and 4 from J; bases not matched to a gene: 6. The CDR3 has 16 amino acids. CDR3 amino acids: CSARPLLAGGPDTQYF. The CDR3 bases are TGCAGTGCTAGACCACTACTAGCGGGAGGGCCAGATACGCAGTATTTT.

This chain uses TRBV2 with TRBJ2-7, with 7 bases aligning to TRBD1. CDR3 size: 17 residues. Losses at the gene ends were 2 bases for V and 2 bases for J; bases not matched to a gene: 12. Germline V gives CDR1 SNHLY, CDR2 FYNNEI. In DNA form, the CDR3 reads TGTGCCAGCAGTGAAAGTAGCCAGGGGGTCTCTACCTACGAGCAGTACTTC. It codes for CASSESSQGVSTYEQYF.

This clone was observed many times. The genes are TRBV20-1 and TRBJ1-1; D may be TRBD1 (6 bases). Germline V gene data show CDR1 as DFQATT and CDR2 as SNEGSKA (reference sequence). This CDR3 has 13 amino acids. Trimming stripped 2 bases from V and 1 base from J, with 8 bases between. The CDR3, as DNA: TGCAGTGCTAGATGGACAGCGAACACTGAAGCTTTCTTT. Translating gives CSARWTANTEAFF.